This T cell receptor beta chain was sequenced for a study of blood T cell repertoires in COVID-19 (dated by TCRdb to about 2020). Looking at the study overall: The collaborator samples originated in the United States, Italy and Spain and spanned the acute and convalescent phases of COVID-19. The samples were drawn from the first 160 participants of the ongoing ImmuneRACE study and from 950 to 1,500 subjects provided by 6 global collaborators. The sample metadata nearly always contained a de-identified subject ID, COVID-19 status, age in years and sex. Deeply sampled blood TCRbeta repertoires from subjects exposed to, actively infected with, or recovered from COVID-19 were included in the dataset. A freely available public database, intended as a resource for researchers studying the immune response to SARS-CoV-2, is where the repertoires were released. Where available, HLA class I and class II types were taken from metadata supplied by the sample provider and were not determined by assay-based typing. The material from the prospective study consisted of cDNA or gDNA derived from T cells, B-cell-depleted T cells, or PBMCs.

The study at large found these results: The quantity of clinical and demographic metadata differed by source and by participant and was supplied without curation.

Another Seattle source contributed samples from volunteer blood donors who had recovered from COVID-19. The collaborating institutions used their own protocols to collect whole blood in K2EDTA tubes. For TCRbeta analysis, collaborators shipped samples in one of three forms: frozen whole blood, isolated PBMCs, or DNA extracted from either of those sample types. As for this clone: Its antigen is currently not known. Base quality data are lacking; no much larger clone is found one base away.

TCRbeta CDR3 regions were amplified from genomic DNA using the immunoSEQ Assay, a bias-controlled multiplex PCR. Per the source publication's procedure: Within the assay, amplification of reference gene primers was used to estimate how many nucleated cells each sample contained. To quantify the absolute abundance of each unique TCRbeta CDR3 rearrangement, sequence reads were collapsed and filtered. For each sample, productive Simpson clonality was calculated as the square root of Simpson's diversity index across productive rearrangements. In TCRdb, the immuneACCESS table is reduced to in-frame sequences with V and J assigned. These tables do not hold every clone; where another copy was compared, an unresolved V gene accounts for under half, and the others remain unexplained. V, J and clone size are those of that table, while D and trimming were read from the DNA. The sample table lists 100,000 to 120,000 clones, roughly 88% of them with a count of one. The top ten clones comprise 8% to 9% of the sample.

The clonotype was recovered from an older woman who had recovered from COVID-19. The sample taken for sequencing was peripheral blood.

This receptor carries the CDR3 CASSLENNEQFF. The nucleotides read TGTGCCAGCAGCCTTGAGAACAATGAGCAGTTCTTC. The chain uses TRBV12-3 or TRBV12-4 and TRBJ2-1; the D gene cannot be named for sure. V is clipped by 6 bases and J by 5 bases, and the sequence between their germline boundaries is 8 bases long. From the cysteine through the phenylalanine, the CDR3 covers 12 amino acids. Kept here is only the CDR3 DNA, which spans 36 bases and is read in frame from base 1.